These T cell receptor beta chains were read from a single sample in a study of cytomegalovirus exposure and HLA in healthy donors. TCRdb's copy holds only in-frame clones and misses some; the assay was immunoSEQ multiplex PCR. The sample yields over 200,000 clones, more than 65% seen once. Material for sequencing was PBMCs. These receptors all come from a woman aged 25 to 39 in good health and CMV-seronegative. Each CDR3 is given with its conserved first and last residue. A D gene is named only where the DNA matches it firmly. Where a row states a size, it is once, few, many or the class of an expanded clone; other rows omit it.

j_gene,v_gene,d_gene,abundance,CDR3nt,CDR3aa
TRBJ1-1,TRBV19,TRBD1,.,TGTGCCAGTACCAATAACAGGGGGCGAGACACTGAAGCTTTCTTT,CASTNNRGRDTEAFF
TRBJ2-3,TRBV7-3,.,.,TGTGCCAGCAGCTCGCCCTACTCAACAGATACGCAGTATTTT,CASSSPYSTDTQYF
TRBJ2-2,TRBV11-2,TRBD2,.,TGTGCCAGCAGCTCTGGACTAGCGGGCCCGAACACCGGGGAGCTGTTTTTT,CASSSGLAGPNTGELFF
TRBJ1-5,TRBV7-3,.,few,TGTGCCAGCAGCTTCCGAGGAAATAGCAATCAGCCCCAGCATTTT,CASSFRGNSNQPQHF
TRBJ2-1,TRBV9,TRBD2,.,TGTGCCAGCAGCGTAGCGGCTAGCGGGACCAGCTCCTACAATGAGCAGTTCTTC,CASSVAASGTSSYNEQFF
TRBJ1-2,TRBV19,.,.,TGTGCCAGTAGTATCAGGCACAACTATGGCTACACCTTC,CASSIRHNYGYTF
TRBJ1-2,TRBV13,.,few,TGTGCCAGCAGCGCCTCCGGACAAAATAACTATGGCTACACCTTC,CASSASGQNNYGYTF
TRBJ2-5,TRBV6-6,TRBD2,once,TGTGCCAGCAGTTACTCGGCTAGCGGAAGAGAGACCCAGTACTTC,CASSYSASGRETQYF
TRBJ2-1,TRBV7-9,.,.,TGTGCCAGCAGCACAGGGTTTCTTGAGCAGTTCTTC,CASSTGFLEQFF
TRBJ1-2,TRBV7-9,TRBD1,.,TGTGCCAGCAGCTCGACAGGGCCCGGCTATGGCTACACCTTC,CASSSTGPGYGYTF
TRBJ1-2,TRBV6-1,.,once,TGTGCCAGCAGTGAATTAGGGGACATCTTTGGCTACACCTTC,CASSELGDIFGYTF
TRBJ2-7,TRBV9,TRBD1,few,TGTGCCAGCAGCTTCAGGGACAGGGAGGGCTACGAGCAGTACTTC,CASSFRDREGYEQYF
TRBJ2-2,TRBV4-1,TRBD2,.,TGCGCCAGCAGCCAAGAGGGCGGGGGGGTCACCGGGGAGCTGTTTTTT,CASSQEGGGVTGELFF
TRBJ1-1,TRBV6-1,TRBD1,.,TGTGCCAGCAGTTCGGGACAGGAGAACACTGAAGCTTTCTTT,CASSSGQENTEAFF
TRBJ2-1,TRBV5-1,TRBD2,.,TGCGCCAGCCGGGTAGCGGGAGGATCAGTTGAGCAGTTCTTC,CASRVAGGSVEQFF
TRBJ1-5,TRBV4-1,.,.,TGCGCCAGCAGCCAAGGGGCGGGGAGTTCCCAGCATTTT,CASSQGAGSSQHF
TRBJ1-1,TRBV5-6,.,.,TGCGCCAGCAGCTTGGAAAGGGGGGCGGGGGGTCAAACTTTCTTT,CASSLERGAGGQTFF
TRBJ1-1,TRBV7-8,TRBD1,.,TGTGCCAGCAGCTTAGAGGGGGCTTCTCACACTGAAGCTTTCTTT,CASSLEGASHTEAFF
TRBJ2-7,TRBV2,.,.,TGTGCCAGCAGTGGACAGGGGAGGGTCTACGAGCAGTACTTC,CASSGQGRVYEQYF
TRBJ2-1,TRBV18,TRBD2,.,TGTGCCAGCTCACCCTTGGTTAGCAGCGGGAGTATTAGTGAGCAGTTCTTC,CASSPLVSSGSISEQFF
TRBJ2-3,TRBV13,TRBD2,.,TGTGCCAGCAGCAGTCCCGGGACTACCACAGATACGCAGTATTTT,CASSSPGTTTDTQYF
TRBJ2-1,TRBV7-9,TRBD2,.,TGTGCCAGCAGCTATGACTCTTTTGGGGCGGGAGCTGGCAATGAGCAGTTCTTC,CASSYDSFGAGAGNEQFF
TRBJ1-5,TRBV5-8,TRBD1,few,TGTGCCAGCAGCTTGGGGACAGGGGTCAATCAGCCCCAGCATTTT,CASSLGTGVNQPQHF
TRBJ1-1,TRBV7-9,.,.,TGTGCCAGCAGCTTACGACGGGGGGACACTGAAGCTTTCTTT,CASSLRRGDTEAFF
TRBJ2-5,TRBV27,TRBD2,.,TGTGCCAGCAGCCTACCGGGACTAGGAGAGACCCAGTACTTC,CASSLPGLGETQYF
TRBJ2-1,TRBV7-3,TRBD2,.,TGTGCCAGCAGCGAAACTAGCGTGGGCGACAATGAGCAGTTCTTC,CASSETSVGDNEQFF
TRBJ2-7,TRBV4-2,TRBD2,.,TGTGCCAGCAGCCATGGGACTAGCGGGAGGACTACCCCTTACGAGCAGTACTTC,CASSHGTSGRTTPYEQYF
TRBJ1-3,TRBV6-1,TRBD1,.,TGTGCCAGCAGCCGGACAGGGGCTGGAAACACCATATATTTT,CASSRTGAGNTIYF
TRBJ1-2,TRBV19,TRBD1,.,TGTGCCAGTAGTATCGGGACAGGGGGTGGCTATGGCTACACCTTC,CASSIGTGGGYGYTF
TRBJ1-1,TRBV29-1,.,.,TGCAGCACCAAAGGGGGTTTGACACCGAACACTGAAGCTTTCTTT,CSTKGGLTPNTEAFF
TRBJ1-5,TRBV5-8,TRBD1,few,TGTGCCAGCAGCCTAGTAGGGGGCCAGCCCCAGCATTTT,CASSLVGGQPQHF
TRBJ2-4,TRBV4-2,TRBD2,.,TGTGCCAGCAGCCAAGTCGGGCTAGCGGGAGCCAAAAACATTCAGTACTTC,CASSQVGLAGAKNIQYF
TRBJ1-5,TRBV11-2,.,few,TGTGCCAGCAGCTTAATGTTAGATCAGCCCCAGCATTTT,CASSLMLDQPQHF
TRBJ1-6,TRBV5-4,.,few,TGTGCCAGCAGCGCGGGGAGGACAAATTCACCCCTCCACTTT,CASSAGRTNSPLHF
TRBJ1-2,TRBV9,TRBD1,.,TGTGCCAGCATCCCCTTTGCCAGGACAGGGGGCCGCGTAACGAGCGGCTACACCTTC,CASIPFARTGGRVTSGYTF
TRBJ2-1,TRBV19,.,.,TGTGCCAGTAGTATTGCAGGAAATGAGCAGTTCTTC,CASSIAGNEQFF
TRBJ1-4,TRBV10-3,.,few,TGTGCCATTTCTATCGGCGGGGAAAAACTGTTTTTT,CAISIGGEKLFF
TRBJ1-1,TRBV7-9,TRBD1,.,TGTGCCAGCAGCCAGGGACAGGGGAACACTGAAGCTTTCTTT,CASSQGQGNTEAFF
TRBJ1-5,TRBV30,.,.,TGTGCCTGGAGTAGGCCGGGGGGCAATCAGCCCCAGCATTTT,CAWSRPGGNQPQHF
TRBJ2-7,TRBV5-1,TRBD1,.,TGCGCCAGCAGCTTCGAGACAGGGTTGGAAAACGAGCAGTACTTC,CASSFETGLENEQYF
TRBJ1-1,TRBV6-6,.,.,TGTGCCAGCACCAAACAAAGAGAAGCTTTCTTT,CASTKQREAFF
TRBJ1-2,TRBV11-2,.,few,TGTGCCAGCAGCTTAGATTTGGCCAGGGCGGGGGGCTACACCTTC,CASSLDLARAGGYTF
TRBJ1-1,TRBV6-4,.,.,TGTGCCAGCACCCTAAGGGGACACACTATGGGGAACACTGAAGCTTTCTTT,CASTLRGHTMGNTEAFF
TRBJ2-1,TRBV19,TRBD2,.,TGTGCCAGTACCCCTTCGCTGGCTAGCGGGAGGTCCAATGAGCAGTTCTTC,CASTPSLASGRSNEQFF
TRBJ2-7,TRBV6-5,.,once,TGTGCCAGCAGTTCCCCGGGACTGCAATACGAGCAGTACTTC,CASSSPGLQYEQYF
TRBJ2-1,TRBV11-1,TRBD2,.,TGTGCCAGCAGACCGGACGGAGGGACTAGCGGGTACAATGAGCAGTTCTTC,CASRPDGGTSGYNEQFF
TRBJ2-1,TRBV5-4,TRBD2,.,TGTGCCAGCAGCTTGGGGGGGGGAGCAGCGACAGAAGAGCAGTTCTTC,CASSLGGGAATEEQFF
TRBJ2-5,TRBV10-3,.,.,TGTGCCATCAGCGACGGGGAAGAGACCCAGTACTTC,CAISDGEETQYF
TRBJ1-1,TRBV7-9,TRBD1,.,TGTGCCAGCAGCTTATCGGACAGGCGGAACACTGAAGCTTTCTTT,CASSLSDRRNTEAFF
TRBJ2-7,TRBV2,TRBD2,.,TGTGCCAGCGGAGGGCGGGGGGACGAGCAGTACTTC,CASGGRGDEQYF
TRBJ1-2,TRBV5-6,.,.,TGTGCCAGCAGCTTGGCGGGGTTCTATGGCTACACCTTC,CASSLAGFYGYTF
TRBJ1-1,TRBV5-1,.,.,TGCGCCAGCAGCGAGGCCCGGAGGGGGGGAGCTTTCTTT,CASSEARRGGAFF
TRBJ1-1,TRBV7-9,.,few,TGTTCCAGCAGCCAAGGGGCGAACACTGAAGCTTTCTTT,CSSSQGANTEAFF
TRBJ2-3,TRBV5-6,TRBD1,.,TGTGCCAGCAGCTCCGGGACAGGGGATACAGATACGCAGTATTTT,CASSSGTGDTDTQYF
TRBJ1-1,TRBV5-6,TRBD1,few,TGTGCCAGCAGCTTAGGGACAGACGAAGCTTTCTTT,CASSLGTDEAFF
TRBJ2-3,TRBV13,.,.,TGTGCCAGCAGCCGCCCTCCTAGAGCAGATACGCAGTATTTT,CASSRPPRADTQYF
TRBJ1-1,TRBV6-6,TRBD1,.,TGTGCCGTAAGGACAGGGTCTATTGAAGCTTTCTTT,CAVRTGSIEAFF
TRBJ1-2,TRBV5-1,.,few,TGCGCCAGCAGCACGGACCTGGAGGGCTATGGCTACACCTTC,CASSTDLEGYGYTF
TRBJ1-2,TRBV6-5,.,.,TGTGCCAGCAGCCCCCAGGCTTACTATGGCTACACCTTC,CASSPQAYYGYTF